This T cell receptor beta chain was captured by sequencing in a study of T cells after yellow fever vaccination (dated by TCRdb to the late 2010s). As for the study more broadly: Libraries from fractions with low cell numbers were prepared with the SMART-Seq v4 Ultra Low Input RNA kit. To follow T-cell clones before and after both primary and booster YFV17D yellow fever vaccination, bulk TCR alpha and beta repertoires underwent longitudinal sequencing. The cohort comprised two healthy male donors, one aged 18 to 30 and one aged 30 to 40 years. Blood was collected at multiple timepoints before and after primary and secondary immunization, and bulk PBMC replicates and cell subsets were isolated. Beyond this particular receptor, the publication reports: A small fraction of clonotypes appeared in both the CD4 and CD8 compartments, likely as a result of convergent recombination. Most clones expanded after primary vaccination (96% of CD4 and 88% of CD8) were re-detected after the booster, suggesting that broad memory maintenance occurred. The secondary T-cell response was weaker than the primary response but faster, peaking on day 5 instead of day 15. Because abundant contaminating clonotypes from the bulk population could be contained in FACS-sorted repertoires, computational filtering was required. The study included only a couple of donors, which limits how far the findings can be generalized.

This clonotype was detected ten times or more. The antigen this receptor binds is unknown. There are no base qualities to consult, and no much larger clone falls within one base. TCR cDNA was synthesized by 5'RACE template switching, through which a universal primer site and unique molecular identifiers were introduced. Priming for cDNA synthesis came from both the TCR alpha and TCR beta constant segments. Library amplification used two PCR steps, and the second PCR step added sample barcodes and sequencing adapters. Sequencing of libraries was performed on Illumina HiSeq 2500 (2x100 bp) or NovaSeq (2x150 bp). On the study's bioinformatics: MIGEC handled demultiplexing of reads and collapsing into UMI consensus sequences, while MiXCR performed V(D)J alignment. Using edgeR on replicate PBMC samples, clonotypes were called vaccine-responding if FDR was below 0.01 and the log2 fold change was above 5 up to day 15. CD4 or CD8 identity was assigned to each bulk clonotype according to whether the clonotype was present at higher abundance in the sequenced CD4 repertoire or the sequenced CD8 repertoire. TCRdb took the public reads, trimmed them with fastp at Q25, ran MiXCR for clone calling and kept in-frame beta chains. Duplicate CDR3 protein sequences are folded into a single record with the most common DNA and genes. The V and J calls here are based on TCRdb, not the publication. For this sample the table gives some 500,000 distinct CDR3 sequences, of which about 13% were detected only once. The ten largest clones represent about 14% of the sample.

The treatment or condition label on this specimen signifies: live attenuated yellow fever vaccine strain. At each blood-draw timepoint, two biological replicates of bulk PBMCs were obtained. A standard Ficoll-Paque protocol was used to isolate PBMCs from peripheral blood. TriZol was used to extract RNA from bulk PBMCs, CD4 and CD8 fractions, and dextramer-positive and dextramer-negative fractions. Including cysteine and phenylalanine, the CDR3 has 18 amino acids. The retained sequence is limited to the CDR3, 54 bases, with the frame set at the first base. V is cut by 1 base and J by 0 bases, and the space between the germline ends is 18 bases. The germline V gene sets CDR1 to SNHLY and CDR2 to FYNNEI.

This sample comprised PBMCs, obtained on the day of the yellow fever booster vaccination. The TCR was taken from a man aged 25-45 years who received the YFV17D yellow fever vaccine. The chain is assembled from TRBV2 and TRBJ2-5; a tentative D call is TRBD1 (6 bases match). The sequenced DNA is TGTGCCAGCAGTGAAGGGAGTTTGACAGGATGGTACCAAGAGACCCAGTACTTC. Translated, it reads CASSEGSLTGWYQETQYF.